Each of the 25 T cell receptor beta chains below was sequenced from the same sample in a study of blood T cell repertoires in COVID-19. Only in-frame clones appear in the TCRdb table, and some are missing; sequencing was by immunoSEQ multiplex PCR. The table shows some 150,000 clones, with approximately 84% occurring only once. Sequencing used peripheral blood. All receptors derive from a human donor with acute or convalescent COVID-19. The donor label of this sample is uncertain.

This chain uses TRBV30 with TRBJ1-2; D gene unclear. The V and J ends lost 0 bases and 8 bases respectively, with 19 bases between them. This CDR3 region has 15 residues. Per germline, CDR1 GTSNPN and CDR2 SVGIG (reference sequence). CDR3 nucleotides: TGTGCCTGGAGTGTACGAGTTTCGGGGAGCCAGGGCTACACCTTC. Encoded protein: CAWSVRVSGSQGYTF. Looking up the rest from reference TRBV30 and TRBJ1-2 gives the full variable domain: SQTIHQWPATLVQPVGSPLSLECTVEGTSNPNLYWYRQAAGRGLQLLFYSVGIGQISSEVPQNLSASRPQDRQFILSSKKLLLSDSGFYLCAWSVRVSGSQGYTFGSGTRLTVV.

The rearrangement links TRBV7-9 to TRBJ1-1; 7 bases align to TRBD1. In germline, CDR1 is SEHNR, CDR2 FQNEAQ (reference sequence). The V segment lost 4 bases and the J segment 0 bases; nucleotides outside the gene matches: 5. CDR3 length: 15 amino acids. The CDR3 DNA reads as TGTGCCAGCAGCTCACCGACAGGGATGAACACTGAAGCTTTCTTT. Its protein product is CASSSPTGMNTEAFF.

The chain recombines TRBV10-3 with TRBJ2-7, with 8 bases identical to TRBD2. CDR1 and CDR2 (germline): ENHRY, SYGVKD. CDR3 length: 15 residues. J lost 3 bases, V lost 8 bases, and 12 bases had no gene match. CDR3 in DNA: TGTGCCATCTCTTTTGTTTCGGGGGGGCTCTACGAGCAGTACTTC. It codes for CAISFVSGGLYEQYF.

V gene TRBV30 combines with J gene TRBJ1-5, with D possibly TRBD1 on 5 matching bases. Germline CDR1 is GTSNPN and CDR2 is SVGIG (reference sequence). V lost 5 bases to trimming and J lost 5 bases, with 13 bases between them. The CDR3 is made up of 13 amino acids. DNA of the CDR3: TGTGCCTGGGGGACGGGAGGAGATCAGCCCCAGCATTTT. It codes for CAWGTGGDQPQHF.

The V and J genes are TRBV7-3 and TRBJ2-2, with D possibly TRBD2 on 7 matching bases. The CDR3 length is 16 residues. The V and J ends lost 0 bases and 7 bases respectively, with 15 bases between them. Germline V gene lookup returns CDR1 SGHTA and CDR2 FQGTGA. The CDR3 reads CASSLTSGGSNGELFF. CDR3 in DNA: TGTGCCAGCAGCTTAACGTCGGGGGGCTCTAACGGGGAGCTGTTTTTT.

The chain carries TRBV4-2 and TRBJ2-1; 8 bases agree with TRBD2. The V gene end was trimmed by 0 bases and the J gene end by 2 bases; junction bases not matched to a gene: 9. Germline-derived CDR1 and CDR2 are LGHNA and YNFKEQ. The CDR3 runs 18 residues. CDR3 nucleotide sequence: TGTGCCAGCAGCCAAGATCAAGGGAGCGGGAGTGCCTACAATGAGCAGTTCTTC. Amino acid sequence: CASSQDQGSGSAYNEQFF.

This rearrangement joins TRBV5-8 to TRBJ2-7, with D possibly TRBD1 on 5 matching bases. Germline CDR1 SGHTS, CDR2 YDEGEE. V was pared by 6 bases and J by 3 bases, with 10 bases between. This CDR3 has 12 residues. The DNA of the CDR3 is TGTGCCAGCACCCCACAGGTCTACGAGCAGTACGTC. Protein product: CASTPQVYEQYV.

The V gene is TRBV2, the J gene TRBJ1-5, with TRBD1 matching 10 bases. The CDR3 loop spans 15 amino acids. With V trimmed by 6 bases and J by 2 bases, 4 bases remained unmatched. Germline V CDR1 and CDR2: SNHLY, FYNNEI. CDR3 sequence: CASRAGTGGNQPQHF. In DNA form, the CDR3 reads TGTGCCAGCAGGGCCGGGACAGGGGGCAATCAGCCCCAGCATTTT.

The chain employs TRBV7-2 and TRBJ2-7, with 14 bases that match TRBD2. Germline assignment: CDR1 SGHTA and CDR2 FQGNSA. J lost 7 bases, V lost 2 bases, and 7 bases had no gene match. The length of the CDR3 is 16 residues. CDR3 amino acids: CASSLTRLAGGREQYF. CDR3 coding DNA: TGTGCCAGCAGCTTAACCCGACTAGCGGGGGGGCGTGAGCAGTACTTC.

The genes are TRBV30 and TRBJ1-1, with unresolved D. Trimming removed 0 bases from V and 5 bases from J, with 10 bases in between. Germline CDR1 GTSNPN, CDR2 SVGIG (reference sequence). The CDR3 is 13 residues long. CDR3 amino acids: CAWSVRVRTEAFF. CDR3 sequence (DNA): TGTGCCTGGAGTGTACGCGTTCGGACTGAAGCTTTCTTT.

This chain uses TRBV6-2 or TRBV6-3 with TRBJ2-4; TRBD2 might be the D (6 bases). This CDR3 contains 15 residues. Trimming removed 4 bases at V and 0 bases at J, with 10 bases between. Germline CDR1 reads MNHEY; CDR2 reads SVGEGT. The CDR3 DNA reads TGTGCCAGCAGTTGGGCGGGACTAGCCAAAAACATTCAGTACTTC. Amino acid sequence: CASSWAGLAKNIQYF.

The chain employs TRBV6-5 and TRBJ1-2; TRBD1 matches 7 bases. V lost 7 bases, J lost 4 bases, and 12 bases stayed unmatched. The germline CDR1 and CDR2 sequences are MNHEY and SVGAGI. The CDR3 length is 15 residues. CDR3 region: CASTTSGGKIYGYTF. The CDR3, as DNA: TGTGCCAGCACTACGTCAGGGGGGAAAATCTATGGCTACACCTTC.

The chain uses TRBV5-1 and TRBJ2-1; 8 positions agree with TRBD2. The J segment lost 9 bases and the V segment lost 5 bases, leaving 10 bases of the junction unmatched. The CDR3 contains 14 residues. The germline V gene encodes CDR1 SGHRS and CDR2 YFSETQ. In DNA form, the CDR3 reads TGCGCCAGCAGAGAACGGGAGGGCCGCAGTGAGCAGTTCTTC. It is translated as CASREREGRSEQFF.

The CDR3 sequence is CASSYSIGGNEKLFF. DNA of the CDR3: TGTGCCAGCAGTTACTCTATAGGGGGTAATGAAAAACTGTTTTTT. The chain couples TRBV6-5 to TRBJ1-4; perhaps TRBD1 as D (6 bases). Between the trimmed V and J ends, which lost 0 bases and 4 bases, there was a span of 9 bases. Germline V gene sequence: CDR1 MNHEY, CDR2 SVGAGI. The CDR3 extends over 15 amino acids.

This chain links TRBV27 with TRBJ2-2; D remains ambiguous. Trimming cost V 0 bases and J 6 bases, with 8 bases left between them. The CDR3 has 14 amino acids. CDR1 is MNHEY and CDR2 is SMNVEV in the germline V gene (reference sequence). CDR3 bases: TGTGCCAGCAGTTTATCGAGAAGATCCGGGGAGCTGTTTTTT. Its translation: CASSLSRRSGELFF.

The rearrangement uses TRBV5-5 and TRBJ2-7, with TRBD2 identical over 9 bases. The V segment lost 0 bases and the J segment 11 bases; nucleotides outside the gene matches: 6. CDR1 is SGHKS, CDR2 YYEKEE, per germline (reference sequence). The length of the CDR3 is 13 residues. The CDR3 protein is CASSLAGRGGEYV. CDR3 DNA sequence: TGTGCCAGCAGCTTGGCTGGTCGCGGGGGGGAGTACGTC.

The gene calls are TRBV27 and TRBJ1-4; 10 nucleotides line up with TRBD1. This CDR3 spans 15 amino acids. With V trimmed by 8 bases and J by 7 bases, 10 bases remained unmatched. CDR1 MNHEY and CDR2 SMNVEV come from the germline V gene (reference sequence). In nucleotides, the CDR3 is TGTGCCAGCGGCCGACAGGGGGCGGGGGCTGAAAAACTGTTTTTT. Translated: CASGRQGAGAEKLFF.

The chain has TRBV24-1 and TRBJ1-1; the match to TRBD1 covers 12 bases. Germline values: CDR1 KGHDR, CDR2 SFDVKD. V lost 4 bases, J lost 6 bases, and 2 bases stayed unmatched. The CDR3 consists of 14 residues. The CDR3 coding sequence is TGTGCCACCAGTGAGGGACAGGGGGCCCCTGAAGCTTTCTTT. It translates to CATSEGQGAPEAFF.

This rearrangement joins TRBV7-2 to TRBJ2-7; weak D call: TRBD1 (6 bases). V was trimmed by 0 bases and J by 7 bases, leaving 13 bases between them. This CDR3 has 14 amino acids. Germline CDR1 is SGHTA and CDR2 is FQGNSA. CDR3 region: CASSLAGAPGEQYF. CDR3 nucleotides: TGTGCCAGCAGCTTAGCGGGGGCCCCCGGGGAGCAGTACTTC. The full variable domain, in which reference TRBV7-2 and TRBJ2-7 provide the parts outside the CDR3, is GAGVSQSPSNKVTEKGKDVELRCDPISGHTALYWYRQSLGQGLEFLIYFQGNSAPDKSGLPSDRFSAERTGGSVSTLTIQRTQQEDSAVYLCASSLAGAPGEQYFGPGTRLTVT.

V gene TRBV4-2 combines with J gene TRBJ1-5; perhaps TRBD1 as D (6 bases). Per germline, CDR1 LGHNA and CDR2 YNFKEQ. This CDR3 is built from 17 residues. V was cut by 0 bases and J by 3 bases, with 15 bases left in between. The CDR3 protein is CASSQEGPGTFNQPQHF. CDR3 coding DNA: TGTGCCAGCAGCCAAGAGGGGCCGGGGACATTCAATCAGCCCCAGCATTTT.

The CDR3 here is CASSGTGRAYEQYF. The CDR3 nucleotides read TGCGCCAGCAGCGGTACAGGGAGAGCCTACGAGCAGTACTTC. This sequence joins TRBV5-1 and TRBJ2-7, with a weak D call TRBD1 (6 bases). The CDR3 contains 14 residues. Between the trimmed V and J ends, which lost 4 bases and 2 bases, there was a span of 13 bases. CDR1 and CDR2 (germline): SGHRS, YFSETQ.

The gene calls are TRBV16 and TRBJ2-4; the D gene is possibly TRBD1 (6 bases). V lost 3 bases to trimming and J lost 1 base, with 7 bases between them. Germline V gene data show CDR1 as KGHSY and CDR2 as FQNENV. This CDR3 comprises 14 residues. Written as DNA, the CDR3 is TGTGCCAGCAGCCACACAGGGGCCAAAAACATTCAGTACTTC. Its translation is CASSHTGAKNIQYF.

The V gene is TRBV4-3, the J gene TRBJ2-2; possibly TRBD1 for D (6 bases). Germline V lookup: CDR1 LGHNA, CDR2 YSLEER. Trimming removed 5 bases from V and 0 bases from J, with 13 bases in between. This CDR3 contains 16 residues. CDR3 protein: CASSWGQGANTGELFF. Written as DNA, the CDR3 is TGCGCCAGCAGCTGGGGACAAGGGGCGAACACCGGGGAGCTGTTTTTT.

The gene calls are TRBV24-1 and TRBJ2-7, with 7 nucleotides matching TRBD1. The CDR3 extends over 13 amino acids. Germline V gene data show CDR1 as KGHDR and CDR2 as SFDVKD. J gave up 6 bases and V 2 bases, and 3 bases lay outside the gene matches. The CDR3 spells CATSDSHRGEQYF. The CDR3 DNA reads TGTGCCACCAGTGATTCTCACAGGGGCGAGCAGTACTTC.

The chain is built from TRBV2 and TRBJ2-2; TRBD1 matches at 7 bases. The length of the CDR3 is 13 residues. V was clipped by 6 bases and J by 6 bases; unmatched bases: 4. CDR1 is SNHLY and CDR2 is FYNNEI in the germline V gene. The CDR3 reads CASSLQGSGELFF. The CDR3, as DNA: TGTGCCAGCAGCCTACAGGGGTCCGGGGAGCTGTTTTTT.